This TCR beta chain was found in a study of blood T cells in healthy people across ages. A J-beta primer mix and a sample-barcoded 5' primer were used in a second PCR of about 7 to 12 cycles. TCRdb re-called the 5' RACE reads with MiXCR, one entry per CDR3 protein. The sample lists some 1,500,000 distinct CDR3 sequences; 35% to 45% were seen once. The CDR3 spans 14 residues. The V end was cut by 6 bases, the J end by 4 bases, with 17 bases between. Germline CDR1 and CDR2: SQVTM and ANQGSEA. The receptor was derived from a woman between 18 and 29 years old in good health. V gene TRBV29-1 combines with J gene TRBJ2-3; possibly TRBD1 for D (6 bases). Sequencing used blood. The CDR3 protein is CSVPTGPRADTQYF. The DNA of the CDR3 is TGCAGCGTGCCGACAGGCCCCCGAGCAGATACGCAGTATTTT.